The 12 T cell receptor beta chains below come from one sample, sequenced in a study of control samples from healthy donors and cancer patients. Some clones are missing from TCRdb's copy, which holds only in-frame ones; the method was immunoSEQ multiplex PCR. The sample lists about 190,000 clones, roughly nine tenths occurring once. The specimen was blood. These TCRs come from a man younger than 40 in good health.

V and J are TRBV6-4 and TRBJ1-2; a possible D gene is TRBD1 (5 bases). V was shortened by 8 bases and J by 0 bases, with 13 bases between the two germline ends. Germline CDR1 reads MRHNA; CDR2 reads SNTAGT. CDR3 length: 14 amino acids. This chain's CDR3 is CASWGSPTNYGYTF. The CDR3 region has the DNA TGTGCCAGCTGGGGGAGCCCTACTAACTATGGCTACACCTTC.

This rearrangement joins TRBV5-1 to TRBJ1-4; 7 bases agree with TRBD1. After removal of 4 bases from V and 5 bases from J, the junction contained 5 bases not matched to a gene. CDR1 is SGHRS and CDR2 is YFSETQ in the germline V gene. The CDR3 loop spans 14 amino acids. CDR3 region: CASSPGQINEKLFF. CDR3 in DNA: TGCGCCAGCAGCCCGGGACAGATCAATGAAAAACTGTTTTTT.

The gene calls are TRBV4-2 and TRBJ2-7; TRBD2 matches at 8 bases. Trimming removed 0 bases from V and 2 bases from J; junction bases left unmatched: 9. The germline CDR1 and CDR2 sequences are LGHNA and YNFKEQ. This CDR3 is 17 amino acids long. CDR3: CASSQEGQRGTPYEQYF. The CDR3 DNA sequence: TGTGCCAGCAGCCAAGAGGGCCAGCGGGGGACCCCCTACGAGCAGTACTTC.

V gene TRBV5-1 combines with J gene TRBJ1-6; TRBD1 aligns across 7 bases. Trimming cost V 5 bases and J 8 bases; bases outside gene matches: 7. In germline, CDR1 is SGHRS, CDR2 YFSETQ. This CDR3 spans 14 amino acids. CDR3 protein: CASSWDRSYSPLHF. The CDR3 DNA reads as TGCGCCAGCAGTTGGGACAGAAGTTATTCACCCCTCCACTTT.

The chain combines TRBV5-8 with TRBJ1-1; unclear D gene. Trimming removed 0 bases at V and 3 bases at J, with 9 bases between. The CDR3 spans 14 residues. CDR1 SGHTS and CDR2 YDEGEE come from the germline V gene. The CDR3 DNA is TGTGCCAGCAGCTTGGAAAAGGATCACACTGAAGCTTTCTTT. Translated: CASSLEKDHTEAFF.

DNA for the CDR3: TGCGCCAGCAGCCTGGGGGGTTCGCAAGATACGCAGTATTTT. Residues: CASSLGGSQDTQYF. V is TRBV5-1 and J is TRBJ2-3, with TRBD2 as a possible D gene (6 bases). V lost 4 bases to trimming and J lost 5 bases, with 14 bases between them. CDR1 and CDR2 (germline): SGHRS, YFSETQ. The CDR3 loop spans 14 amino acids. The variable domain in full, completed from reference TRBV5-1 and TRBJ2-3, reads KAGVTQTPRYLIKTRGQQVTLSCSPISGHRSVSWYQQTPGQGLQFLFEYFSETQRNKGNFPGRFSGRQFSNSRSEMNVSTLELGDSALYLCASSLGGSQDTQYFGPGTRLTVL.

This chain uses TRBV18 with TRBJ2-6, with a possible D match to TRBD1 (6 bases). V was pared by 4 bases and J by 4 bases, with 11 bases between. This CDR3 comprises 15 residues. Germline CDR1 is KGHSH and CDR2 is LQKENI. The CDR3: CASSQQGGGANVLTF. CDR3 sequence (DNA): TGTGCCAGCTCACAACAGGGCGGGGGGGCCAACGTCCTGACTTTC.

The J gene is TRBJ1-6, the V gene TRBV6-1; 7 nucleotides line up with TRBD1. Trimming removed 2 bases from V and 7 bases from J; junction bases left unmatched: 2. In germline, CDR1 is MNHNS, CDR2 SASEGT. The CDR3 totals 14 residues. The CDR3 region has the DNA TGTGCCAGCAGTGAATGGGACAGAAATTCACCCCTCCACTTT. Translation gives CASSEWDRNSPLHF.

V is TRBV5-4 and J is TRBJ1-2; TRBD1 agrees at 7 bases. The CDR3 length is 13 residues. The V segment lost 4 bases and the J segment 6 bases; nucleotides outside the gene matches: 6. CDR1 and CDR2 (germline): SGHNT, YYREEE (reference sequence). CDR3 nucleotides: TGTGCCAGCAGCCTAGACAGGGTGGATGGCTACACCTTC. Protein product: CASSLDRVDGYTF.

The genes are TRBV27 and TRBJ1-2; 9 bases are a match to TRBD1. V shed 4 bases and J 3 bases; nucleotides not matched to a gene: 3. The CDR3 is 14 amino acids. In germline, CDR1 is MNHEY, CDR2 SMNVEV (reference sequence). This chain's CDR3 is CASSSGQGYYGYTF. As DNA, the CDR3 is TGTGCCAGCAGTTCAGGACAGGGGTACTATGGCTACACCTTC.

This chain uses TRBV27 with TRBJ2-7; possibly TRBD2 for D (5 bases). V lost 8 bases, J lost 5 bases, and 34 bases lay in between. Looked up from germline, CDR1 is MNHEY and CDR2 is SMNVEV (reference sequence). The CDR3 runs to 19 residues. DNA of the CDR3: TGTGCCAGCCGTAACGGCGCACGCCCCTCACGCTTCGGAGGCCACGAGCAGTACTTC. Protein: CASRNGARPSRFGGHEQYF.

The chain carries TRBV30 and TRBJ1-5, with a weak D call TRBD1 (6 bases). Trimming stripped 3 bases from V and 0 bases from J, with 18 bases between. CDR1 and CDR2 (germline): GTSNPN, SVGIG (reference sequence). The CDR3 spans 17 residues. DNA for the CDR3: TGTGCCTGGAGCAAGGGCAGGGGACGATATAGCAATCAGCCCCAGCATTTT. Its translation is CAWSKGRGRYSNQPQHF. The full variable domain, its missing parts supplied by reference TRBV30 and TRBJ1-5, is SQTIHQWPATLVQPVGSPLSLECTVEGTSNPNLYWYRQAAGRGLQLLFYSVGIGQISSEVPQNLSASRPQDRQFILSSKKLLLSDSGFYLCAWSKGRGRYSNQPQHFGDGTRLSIL.